The sequence of this T cell receptor (beta chain) was determined in a study of T-cell memory formation after mild COVID-19. Whole-study results and caveats: There were some responding clones in pre-infection memory, which suggested that cross-reactive memory had joined.

As for this clonotype: The antigen is undetermined.

V was cut by 2 bases and J by 2 bases, with 12 bases left in between. This CDR3 spans 15 amino acids. The V gene's germline CDR1 is SGDLS and CDR2 YYNGEE. TCR alpha and TCR beta cDNA libraries with sample barcodes and UMIs came from 5'RACE using constant-segment primers. TCRdb redid the calling of the 5' RACE reads with MiXCR, one entry per CDR3 protein. This sample has some 280,000 distinct CDR3 sequences, with about 17% found just once. The sequencing input was PBMCs or a T cell subset sorted from them (not recorded which). The chain recombines TRBV9 with TRBJ2-3; D not certain. The source is a man between 18 and 29 years old who had mild COVID-19 (a few samples of this study predate the infection). Cell type and time point are not known. Written as DNA, the CDR3 is TGTGCCAGCAGCGTTGGAGTTGTGGACACAGATACGCAGTATTTT. Encoded protein: CASSVGVVDTDTQYF.